The present TCR beta chain was sequenced within a study of cytomegalovirus exposure and HLA in healthy donors. Study-wide results and limits: The later analysis indicated that the majority of CMV-associated TCR beta chains appeared HLA-restricted. It was taken for granted in presence/absence analyses that sequencing depth across donors was roughly uniform.

Amplification used 60 Vbeta primers and 13 Jbeta primers. In the study's own analysis: Later work found tens of millions of unique TCR beta chains, with around 10 million shared. Using immunoSEQ multiplex PCR, the repertoire was profiled, and TCRdb retains in-frame clones only, with some absent. For V, J and clone size, that table is used; D and trimming come from the DNA. The table shows about 250,000 clones, with approximately 70% occurring only once. This clone is a singleton in its sample. Antigen specificity is unknown. CDR1 MNHNS and CDR2 SASEGT come from the germline V gene. The CDR3 runs 15 residues. Trimming took 0 bases from V and 3 from J, leaving 12 bases between them.

The J gene is TRBJ2-7, the V gene TRBV6-1; tentatively, D is TRBD1 (6 bases). The specimen sequenced was PBMCs. The sequence was collected from a female donor in good health and CMV-seronegative. CDR3 sequence reads: CASSEAGTTDYEQYF. In DNA form, the CDR3 reads TGTGCCAGCAGTGAAGCCGGGACAACCGACTACGAGCAGTACTTC.